This T cell receptor beta chain was observed in a study of cytomegalovirus exposure and HLA in healthy donors. The CDR3 runs 15 residues. The germline gives CDR1 LNHDA, CDR2 SQIVND (reference sequence). V shed 6 bases and J shed 3 bases, with 17 bases lying between them. In regard to this clone: Its specificity is not known.

Study findings and constraints: Sequencing artifact likely explains a cluster of highly shared sequence variants. High sensitivity and specificity were reportedly achieved when the classifier diagnosed cytomegalovirus status. Previous analysis showed most TCR beta V segments were productive about 87% or about 30% of the time.

A multiplex PCR was run with 60 Vbeta primers and 13 Jbeta primers. The repertoire was sequenced with immunoSEQ multiplex PCR; TCRdb's copy has only in-frame clones and lacks some. The table lists 53,000 or so clones, with about 6.1% in the top ten. The TCR was taken from a male donor in good health and CMV-seropositive. The sequencing input was PBMCs. This chain links TRBV19 with TRBJ1-1; D is unclear. The CDR3 DNA is TGTGCCAGTAGCGTCGAGAGGGCTGACTACACTGAAGCTTTCTTT. Translating gives CASSVERADYTEAFF.